The 22 T cell receptor beta chains below come from one sample, sequenced in a study of Ad26.COV2.S vaccination and SARS-CoV-2 variants. The treatment is: some 19 received Ad26.COV2.S at low or high dose, single or two shots; roughly five received placebo; per-sample allocation not given. Samples were taken on day 63 after the first vaccine or placebo injection. Clones were read by immunoSEQ multiplex PCR, and TCRdb kept only the in-frame ones, dropping some. The sample lists approximately 420,000 clones, around nine tenths occurring once. The material sequenced was peripheral blood, taken in a trial of Ad26.COV2.S vaccine versus placebo. These receptors were collected from a person aged 18 to 65 who received the Ad26.COV2.S COVID-19 vaccine or a placebo.

About this clone itself: This same CDR3 is encoded by further DNA sequences in the sample. The chain links TRBV6-2 or TRBV6-3 to TRBJ2-5; 12 bases map to TRBD2. The CDR3 covers 15 residues. After removal of 6 bases from V and 1 base from J, the junction contained 3 bases not matched to a gene. CDR1 and CDR2 from the germline V gene are MNHEY and SVGEGT. DNA for the CDR3: TGTGCCAGCAGCCCGACTAGCGGGGGCCAAGAGACCCAGTACTTC. Residues: CASSPTSGGQETQYF.

The chain links TRBV7-9 to TRBJ2-3; D remains ambiguous. The CDR3 loop spans 16 amino acids. The germline V gene encodes CDR1 SEHNR and CDR2 FQNEAQ (reference sequence). The V and J ends lost 1 base and 0 bases respectively, with 11 bases between them. CDR3 DNA sequence: TGTGCCAGCAGCTTAGGGCCAGGCCGTAGCACAGATACGCAGTATTTT. Protein sequence: CASSLGPGRSTDTQYF.

This chain connects TRBV29-1 to TRBJ2-1; tentative D call: TRBD2 (6 bases). Trimming removed 1 base at V and 7 bases at J, with 11 bases between. CDR3 size: 13 residues. Germline CDR1 and CDR2: SQVTM and ANQGSEA. CDR3 loop: CSVEVMGRNEQFF. In DNA form, the CDR3 reads TGCAGCGTTGAAGTCATGGGGAGGAATGAGCAGTTCTTC.

This clone showed up just a few times. V and J are TRBV4-3 and TRBJ1-1; the D gene is possibly TRBD1 (5 bases). The V gene lost 5 bases and the J gene lost 5 bases, with 12 bases spanning the gap. Germline V CDR1 and CDR2: LGHNA, YSLEER. The CDR3 has 13 amino acids. CDR3 nucleotide sequence: TGCGCCAGCAGCAAGGGGTGGGATACTGAAGCTTTCTTT. It encodes CASSKGWDTEAFF.

The chain recombines TRBV9 with TRBJ2-7; 11 bases map to TRBD1. CDR1 is SGDLS, CDR2 YYNGEE, per germline. Trimming cost V 3 bases and J 6 bases; bases outside gene matches: 5. This CDR3 region has 14 residues. CDR3 sequence reads: CASSAQGQGVEQYF. CDR3 DNA sequence: TGTGCCAGCAGCGCACAGGGACAGGGGGTCGAGCAGTACTTC.

The chain combines TRBV20-1 with TRBJ2-1, with unresolved D. The CDR3 extends over 13 amino acids. Trimming shortened V by 3 bases and J by 2 bases, and 8 bases separated the two germline ends. Germline CDR1 reads DFQATT; CDR2 reads SNEGSKA (reference sequence). CDR3 sequence reads: CSASLGPYNEQFF. DNA of the CDR3: TGCAGTGCTAGTCTCGGACCCTACAATGAGCAGTTCTTC.

The chain is built from TRBV5-1 and TRBJ1-6; D is ambiguous. In germline, CDR1 is SGHRS, CDR2 YFSETQ. CDR3 length equals 16 residues. V was clipped by 0 bases and J by 6 bases, with 13 bases between them. The CDR3 here is CASSLGPGDGNSPLHF. CDR3 DNA sequence: TGCGCCAGCAGCTTGGGCCCAGGCGACGGTAATTCACCCCTCCACTTT.

The J gene is TRBJ2-1, the V gene TRBV5-6; D possibly uses TRBD1 or TRBD2 (5 bases each). The CDR3 contains 13 residues. Trimming cost V 2 bases and J 8 bases, with 11 bases left between them. Germline V gene data show CDR1 as SGHDT and CDR2 as YYEEEE. The CDR3 here is CASSFGPGHEQFF. The CDR3 DNA reads as TGTGCCAGCAGCTTTGGCCCGGGGCATGAGCAGTTCTTC. The full variable domain, in which reference TRBV5-6 and TRBJ2-1 provide the parts outside the CDR3, is DAGVTQSPTHLIKTRGQQVTLRCSPKSGHDTVSWYQQALGQGPQFIFQYYEEEERQRGNFPDRFSGHQFPNYSSELNVNALLLGDSALYLCASSFGPGHEQFFGPGTRLTVL.

With regard to this clone: Other DNA sequences of this sample code for an identical CDR3. The chain has TRBV4-1 and TRBJ2-7, with D perhaps matching TRBD1 or TRBD2 (5 bases each). The V and J ends lost 3 bases and 4 bases respectively, with 10 bases between them. Germline V gives CDR1 MGHRA, CDR2 YSYEKL. CDR3 length: 13 amino acids. The CDR3 DNA reads TGCGCCAGCAGCCAGGGACCGTTGTACGAGCAGTACTTC. It encodes CASSQGPLYEQYF.

This rearrangement joins TRBV7-2 to TRBJ2-1; D might be TRBD2 (5 bases). V was trimmed by 5 bases and J by 0 bases, leaving 11 bases between them. The length of the CDR3 is 15 residues. The germline gives CDR1 SGHTA, CDR2 FQGNSA. The CDR3 here is CASSPAVSSYNEQFF. The CDR3 region has the DNA TGTGCCAGCAGCCCAGCGGTTAGCTCCTACAATGAGCAGTTCTTC.

The rearrangement links TRBV19 to TRBJ2-3; D ambiguous. V dropped 7 bases and J dropped 2 bases, with 4 bases sitting between them. The CDR3 contains 11 residues. Germline V CDR1 and CDR2: LNHDA, SQIVND (reference sequence). CDR3 loop: CASKHTDTQYF. The CDR3 nucleotides are TGTGCCAGTAAACACACAGATACGCAGTATTTT.

V is TRBV28 and J is TRBJ2-5; D may be TRBD1 or TRBD2 (6 bases each). The CDR3 is 14 residues long. Germline assignment: CDR1 MDHEN and CDR2 SYDVKM. Trimming left V 4 bases short and J 2 bases short, with 11 bases between. The CDR3 here is CASSWGADQETQYF. The CDR3 region has the DNA TGTGCCAGCAGTTGGGGGGCGGATCAAGAGACCCAGTACTTC.

The chain uses TRBV7-8 and TRBJ2-7; 7 positions match TRBD1. Germline V lookup: CDR1 SGHVS, CDR2 FQNEAQ. V lost 1 base and J lost 1; bases outside the gene matches: 4. This CDR3 is 15 amino acids long. CDR3 DNA: TGTGCCAGCAGCTTAGGCCCGGGACAGTCCTACGAGCAGTACTTC. Protein sequence: CASSLGPGQSYEQYF.

The rearrangement uses TRBV9 and TRBJ1-1; D gene unclear. This CDR3 spans 15 amino acids. Trimming left V 0 bases short and J 6 bases short, with 15 bases between. Germline values: CDR1 SGDLS, CDR2 YYNGEE. CDR3 sequence (DNA): TGTGCCAGCAGCGTAGGTGACCTTCCCCGCGCTGAAGCTTTCTTT. This gives the protein CASSVGDLPRAEAFF.

J is TRBJ2-4 and V is TRBV27; no reliable D call. Trimming stripped 3 bases from V and 4 bases from J, with 16 bases between. This CDR3 region has 16 residues. Germline V gene lookup returns CDR1 MNHEY and CDR2 SMNVEV (reference sequence). The CDR3 bases are TGTGCCAGCAGTTTTGGGCCGATCGTGGGGAAAAACATTCAGTACTTC. It is translated as CASSFGPIVGKNIQYF.

CDR3 DNA sequence: TGTGCCAGCAGCGTATCAAGTCGAGGGGTAGGGTATGGCTACACCTTC. This codes for CASSVSSRGVGYGYTF. The chain joins TRBV9 to TRBJ1-2; tentative D call: TRBD1 (5 bases). V lost 1 base to trimming and J lost 5 bases, with 18 bases between them. CDR3 length: 16 amino acids. Germline assignment: CDR1 SGDLS and CDR2 YYNGEE.

This chain links TRBV29-1 with TRBJ1-2, with D tentatively TRBD1 (6 bases). V lost 0 bases to trimming and J lost 0 bases, with 20 bases between them. Germline-derived CDR1 and CDR2 are SQVTM and ANQGSEA. There are 18 residues in the CDR3. The CDR3 DNA is TGCAGCGTTGAAGAACGGGGGCCAGCCATGGTAGCTAACTATGGCTACACCTTC. It translates to CSVEERGPAMVANYGYTF.

DNA for the CDR3: TGTGCCATCAGTGAGGGGCAGGGGCTGCATGGCTACACCTTC. Its translation: CAISEGQGLHGYTF. V gene TRBV10-3 combines with J gene TRBJ1-2; maybe TRBD1 (6 bases). The germline CDR1 and CDR2 sequences are ENHRY and SYGVKD. The V end lost 2 bases, the J end lost 6 bases, and 13 bases lay between the germline ends. This CDR3 is built from 14 residues.

The chain employs TRBV2 and TRBJ1-1; 9 bases fit TRBD1. The V gene end was trimmed by 6 bases and the J gene end by 6 bases; junction bases not matched to a gene: 5. CDR3 length: 13 residues. Per the germline V gene, CDR1 is SNHLY and CDR2 is FYNNEI. In DNA, the CDR3 is TGTGCCAGCAGCCAACAGGGGGCGTCTGAAGCTTTCTTT. Its protein is CASSQQGASEAFF. The full variable domain, its missing parts supplied by reference TRBV2 and TRBJ1-1, is EPEVTQTPSHQVTQMGQEVILRCVPISNHLYFYWYRQILGQKVEFLVSFYNNEISEKSEIFDDQFSVERPDGSNFTLKIRSTKLEDSAMYFCASSQQGASEAFFGQGTRLTVV.

V usage is TRBV6-5 and J usage is TRBJ2-7, with a possible D match to TRBD2 (6 bases). The CDR3 runs 14 residues. The V gene's germline CDR1 is MNHEY and CDR2 SVGAGI. Trimming left V 0 bases short and J 4 bases short, with 10 bases between. The CDR3 DNA sequence: TGTGCCAGCAGTTACTCGATTGGAGGGTACGAGCAGTACTTC. This sequence encodes CASSYSIGGYEQYF.

J is TRBJ2-7 and V is TRBV27; TRBD2 matches at 10 bases. This CDR3 contains 14 residues. The germline gives CDR1 MNHEY, CDR2 SMNVEV (reference sequence). V shed 8 bases and J 3 bases; nucleotides not matched to a gene: 7. The CDR3 sequence: CASGVAGGNYEQYF. As DNA, the CDR3 is TGTGCCAGCGGAGTAGCGGGGGGAAACTACGAGCAGTACTTC.

This chain uses TRBV27 with TRBJ1-4; tentatively, D is TRBD1 (6 bases). The CDR3 has 15 amino acids. Trimming stripped 7 bases from V and 7 bases from J, with 19 bases between. CDR1 is MNHEY, CDR2 SMNVEV, per germline (reference sequence). In nucleotides, the CDR3 is TGTGCCAGCAAACTATCTCTAGGGGGGATTGAAAAACTGTTTTTT. Amino acids: CASKLSLGGIEKLFF.